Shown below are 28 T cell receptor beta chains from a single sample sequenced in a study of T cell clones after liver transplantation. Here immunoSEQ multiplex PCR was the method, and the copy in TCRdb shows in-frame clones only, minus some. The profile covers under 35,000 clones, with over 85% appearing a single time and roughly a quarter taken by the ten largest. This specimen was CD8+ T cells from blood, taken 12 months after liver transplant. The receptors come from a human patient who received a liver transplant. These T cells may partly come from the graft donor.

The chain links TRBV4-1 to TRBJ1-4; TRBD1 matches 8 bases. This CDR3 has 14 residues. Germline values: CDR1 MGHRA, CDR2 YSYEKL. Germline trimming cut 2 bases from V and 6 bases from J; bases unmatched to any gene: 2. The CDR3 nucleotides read TGCGCCAGCAGCCAAAGGGACAGGCATGAAAAACTGTTTTTT. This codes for CASSQRDRHEKLFF.

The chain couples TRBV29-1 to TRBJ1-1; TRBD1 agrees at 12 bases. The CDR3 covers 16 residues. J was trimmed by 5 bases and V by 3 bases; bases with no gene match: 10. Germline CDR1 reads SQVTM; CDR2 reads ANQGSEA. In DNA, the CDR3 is TGCAGCGTTGATACCGGGACAGGGGGCCTGGGTACTGAAGCTTTCTTT. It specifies CSVDTGTGGLGTEAFF.

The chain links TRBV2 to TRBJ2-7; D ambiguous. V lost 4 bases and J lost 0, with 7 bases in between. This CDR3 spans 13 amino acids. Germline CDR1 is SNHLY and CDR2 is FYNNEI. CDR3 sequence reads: CASSGTVSYEQYF. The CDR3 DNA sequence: TGTGCCAGCAGTGGTACTGTCTCCTACGAGCAGTACTTC.

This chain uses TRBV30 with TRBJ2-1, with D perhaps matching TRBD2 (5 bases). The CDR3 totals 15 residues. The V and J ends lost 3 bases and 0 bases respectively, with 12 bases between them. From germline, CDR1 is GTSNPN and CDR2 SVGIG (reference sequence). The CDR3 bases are TGTGCCTGGAGAGGCGGTGGGAGCTCCTACAATGAGCAGTTCTTC. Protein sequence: CAWRGGGSSYNEQFF.

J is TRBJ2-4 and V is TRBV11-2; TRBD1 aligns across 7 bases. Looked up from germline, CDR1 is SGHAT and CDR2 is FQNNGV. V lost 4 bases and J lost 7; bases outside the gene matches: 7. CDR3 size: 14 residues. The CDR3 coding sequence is TGTGCCAGCAGCTCTTGGGACAGTGGGAACATTCAGTACTTC. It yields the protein CASSSWDSGNIQYF.

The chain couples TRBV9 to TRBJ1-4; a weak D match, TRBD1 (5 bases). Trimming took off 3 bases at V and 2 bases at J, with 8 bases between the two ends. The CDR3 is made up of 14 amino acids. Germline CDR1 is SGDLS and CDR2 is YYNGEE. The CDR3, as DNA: TGTGCCAGCAGCGCAGGGTCGACTAATGAAAAACTGTTTTTT. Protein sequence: CASSAGSTNEKLFF. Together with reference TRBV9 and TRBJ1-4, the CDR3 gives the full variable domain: DSGVTQTPKHLITATGQRVTLRCSPRSGDLSVYWYQQSLDQGLQFLIQYYNGEERAKGNILERFSAQQFPDLHSELNLSSLELGDSALYFCASSAGSTNEKLFFGSGTQLSVL.

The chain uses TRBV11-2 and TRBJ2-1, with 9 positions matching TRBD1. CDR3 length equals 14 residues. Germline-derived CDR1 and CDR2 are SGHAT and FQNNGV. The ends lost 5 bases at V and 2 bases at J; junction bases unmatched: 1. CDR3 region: CASSRTGAYNEQFF. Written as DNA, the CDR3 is TGTGCCAGCAGCCGGACAGGGGCCTACAATGAGCAGTTCTTC.

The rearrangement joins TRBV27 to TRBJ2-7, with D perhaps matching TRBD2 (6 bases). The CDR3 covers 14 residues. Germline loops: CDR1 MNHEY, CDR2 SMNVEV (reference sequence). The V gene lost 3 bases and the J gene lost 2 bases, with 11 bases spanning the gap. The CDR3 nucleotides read TGTGCCAGCAGTTTTCGCGGGGCGACCTACGAGCAGTACTTC. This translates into CASSFRGATYEQYF.

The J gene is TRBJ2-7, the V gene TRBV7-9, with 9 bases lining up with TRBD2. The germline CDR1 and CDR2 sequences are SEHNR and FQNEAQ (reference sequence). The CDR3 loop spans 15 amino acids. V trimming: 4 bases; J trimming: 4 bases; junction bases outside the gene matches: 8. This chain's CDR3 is CASSSSGELHYEQYF. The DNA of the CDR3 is TGTGCCAGCAGCTCTAGCGGGGAGCTTCATTACGAGCAGTACTTC.

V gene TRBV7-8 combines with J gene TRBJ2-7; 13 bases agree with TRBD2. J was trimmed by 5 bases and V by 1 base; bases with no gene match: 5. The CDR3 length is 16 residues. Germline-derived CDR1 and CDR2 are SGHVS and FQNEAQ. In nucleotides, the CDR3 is TGTGCCAGCAGCTTAGGGACTAGCGGGAGATCCCACGAGCAGTACTTC. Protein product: CASSLGTSGRSHEQYF. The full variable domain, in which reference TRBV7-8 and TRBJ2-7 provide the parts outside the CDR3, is GAGVSQSPRYKVAKRGQDVALRCDPISGHVSLFWYQQALGQGPEFLTYFQNEAQLDKSGLPSDRFFAERPEGSVSTLKIQRTQQEDSAVYLCASSLGTSGRSHEQYFGPGTRLTVT.

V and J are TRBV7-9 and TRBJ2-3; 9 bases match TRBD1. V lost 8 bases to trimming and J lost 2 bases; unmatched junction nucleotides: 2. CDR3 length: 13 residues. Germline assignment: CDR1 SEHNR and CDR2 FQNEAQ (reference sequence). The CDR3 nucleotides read TGTGCCAGCCGGACAGGGGACACAGATACGCAGTATTTT. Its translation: CASRTGDTDTQYF.

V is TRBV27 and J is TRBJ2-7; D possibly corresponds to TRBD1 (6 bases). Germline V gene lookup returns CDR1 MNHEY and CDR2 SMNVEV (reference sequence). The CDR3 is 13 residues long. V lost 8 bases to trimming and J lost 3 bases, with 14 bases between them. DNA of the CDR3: TGTGCCAGCTGCCCGACAGGATGCTACGAGCAGTACTTC. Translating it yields CASCPTGCYEQYF.

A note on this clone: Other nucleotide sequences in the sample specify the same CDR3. CDR3 loop: CASSLVAGSYEQYF. CDR3 bases: TGTGCCAGCAGCTTAGTAGCGGGAAGCTACGAGCAGTACTTC. The chain combines TRBV11-2 with TRBJ2-7, with TRBD2 identical over 8 bases. The CDR3 runs 14 residues. Per the germline V gene, CDR1 is SGHAT and CDR2 is FQNNGV. Trimming took 1 base from V and 3 from J; bases not matched to a gene: 2.

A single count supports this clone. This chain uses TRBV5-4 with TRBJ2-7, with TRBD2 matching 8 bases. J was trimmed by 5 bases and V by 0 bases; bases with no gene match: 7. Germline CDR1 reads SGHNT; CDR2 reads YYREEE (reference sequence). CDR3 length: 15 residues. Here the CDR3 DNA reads TGTGCCAGCAGCTTGGCTCTTAGCGGGATCCACGAGCAGTACTTC. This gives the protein CASSLALSGIHEQYF.

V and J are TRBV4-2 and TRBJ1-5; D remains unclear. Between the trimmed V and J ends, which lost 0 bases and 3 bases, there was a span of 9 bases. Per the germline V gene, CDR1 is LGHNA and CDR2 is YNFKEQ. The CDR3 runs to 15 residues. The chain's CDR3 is CASSQERHVNQPQHF. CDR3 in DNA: TGTGCCAGCAGCCAAGAACGGCACGTCAATCAGCCCCAGCATTTT.

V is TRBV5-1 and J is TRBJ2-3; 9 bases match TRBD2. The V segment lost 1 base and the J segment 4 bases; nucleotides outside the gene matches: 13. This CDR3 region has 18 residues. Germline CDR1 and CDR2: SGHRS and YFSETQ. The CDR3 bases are TGCGCCAGCAGCTTGACGGTAGCGGGAGTGTTCAACGCAGATACGCAGTATTTT. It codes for CASSLTVAGVFNADTQYF.

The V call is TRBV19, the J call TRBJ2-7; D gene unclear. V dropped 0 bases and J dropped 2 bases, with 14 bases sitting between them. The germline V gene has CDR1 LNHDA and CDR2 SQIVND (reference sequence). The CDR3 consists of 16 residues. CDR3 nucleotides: TGTGCCAGTAGTATAGATGGTCGGGCAGGCACCTACGAGCAGTACTTC. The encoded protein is CASSIDGRAGTYEQYF.

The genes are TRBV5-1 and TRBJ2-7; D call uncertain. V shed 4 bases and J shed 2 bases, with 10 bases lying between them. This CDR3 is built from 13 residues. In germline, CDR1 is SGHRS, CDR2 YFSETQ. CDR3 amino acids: CASSNQPAYEQYF. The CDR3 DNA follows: TGCGCCAGCAGCAACCAGCCTGCCTACGAGCAGTACTTC. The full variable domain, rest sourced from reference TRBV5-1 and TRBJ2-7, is KAGVTQTPRYLIKTRGQQVTLSCSPISGHRSVSWYQQTPGQGLQFLFEYFSETQRNKGNFPGRFSGRQFSNSRSEMNVSTLELGDSALYLCASSNQPAYEQYFGPGTRLTVT.

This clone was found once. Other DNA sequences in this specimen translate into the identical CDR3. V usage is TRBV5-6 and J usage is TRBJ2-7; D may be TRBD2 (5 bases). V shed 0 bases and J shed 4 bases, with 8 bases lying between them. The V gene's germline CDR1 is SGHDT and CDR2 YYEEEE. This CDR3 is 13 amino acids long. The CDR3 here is CASSLGTGYEQYF. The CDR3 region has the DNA TGTGCCAGCAGCTTGGGGACGGGGTACGAGCAGTACTTC.

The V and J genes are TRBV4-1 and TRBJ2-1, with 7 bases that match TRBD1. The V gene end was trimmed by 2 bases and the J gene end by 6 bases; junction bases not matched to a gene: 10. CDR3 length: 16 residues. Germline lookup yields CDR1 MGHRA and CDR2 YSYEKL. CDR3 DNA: TGCGCCAGCAGCCAACTACACGGGACAGCGATCAATGAGCAGTTCTTC. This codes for CASSQLHGTAINEQFF.

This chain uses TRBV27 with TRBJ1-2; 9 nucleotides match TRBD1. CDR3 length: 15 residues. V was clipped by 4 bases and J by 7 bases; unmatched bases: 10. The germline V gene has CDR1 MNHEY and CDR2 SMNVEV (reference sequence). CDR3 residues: CASSSGQGRHGGYTF. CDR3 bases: TGTGCCAGCAGTTCCGGACAGGGGAGGCATGGTGGCTACACCTTC.

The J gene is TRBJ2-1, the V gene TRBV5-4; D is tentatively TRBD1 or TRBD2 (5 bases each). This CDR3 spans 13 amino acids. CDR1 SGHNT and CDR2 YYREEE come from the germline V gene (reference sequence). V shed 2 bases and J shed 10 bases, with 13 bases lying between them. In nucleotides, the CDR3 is TGTGCCAGCAGCTTCGGGGCCATTCCGGAGCAGTTCTTC. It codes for CASSFGAIPEQFF.

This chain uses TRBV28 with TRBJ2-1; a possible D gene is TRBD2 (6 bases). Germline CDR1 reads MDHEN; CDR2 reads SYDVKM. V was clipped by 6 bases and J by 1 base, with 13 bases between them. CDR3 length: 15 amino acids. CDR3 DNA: TGTGCCAGCAGGGGTTCGGGGGATTCCTACAATGAGCAGTTCTTC. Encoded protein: CASRGSGDSYNEQFF.

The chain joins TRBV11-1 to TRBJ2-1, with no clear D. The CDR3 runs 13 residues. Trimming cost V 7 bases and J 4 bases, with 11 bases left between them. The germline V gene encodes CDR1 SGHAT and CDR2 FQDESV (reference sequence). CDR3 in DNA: TGTGCCAGCATTGGGATGGGATACAATGAGCAGTTCTTC. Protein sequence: CASIGMGYNEQFF. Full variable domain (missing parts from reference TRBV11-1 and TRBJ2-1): EAEVAQSPRYKITEKSQAVAFWCDPISGHATLYWYRQILGQGPELLVQFQDESVVDDSQLPKDRFSAERLKGVDSTLKIQPAELGDSAMYLCASIGMGYNEQFFGPGTRLTVL.

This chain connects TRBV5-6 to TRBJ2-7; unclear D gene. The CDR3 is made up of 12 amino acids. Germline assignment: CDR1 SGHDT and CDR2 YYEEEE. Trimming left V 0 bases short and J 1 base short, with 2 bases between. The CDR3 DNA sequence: TGTGCCAGCAGCTTGGTATCCTACGAGCAGTACTTC. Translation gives CASSLVSYEQYF.

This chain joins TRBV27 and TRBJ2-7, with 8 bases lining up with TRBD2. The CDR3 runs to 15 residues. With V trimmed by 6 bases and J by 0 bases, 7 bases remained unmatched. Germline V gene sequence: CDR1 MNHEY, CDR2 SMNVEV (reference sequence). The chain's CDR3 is CASRPAGGPSYEQYF. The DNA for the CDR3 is TGTGCCAGCAGACCCGCGGGAGGCCCCTCCTACGAGCAGTACTTC.

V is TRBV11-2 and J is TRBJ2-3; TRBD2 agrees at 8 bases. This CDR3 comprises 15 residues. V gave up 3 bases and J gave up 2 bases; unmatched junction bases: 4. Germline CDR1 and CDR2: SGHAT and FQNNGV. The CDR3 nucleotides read TGTGCCAGCAGCTTTGCTAGCGGGTACACAGATACGCAGTATTTT. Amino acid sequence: CASSFASGYTDTQYF.

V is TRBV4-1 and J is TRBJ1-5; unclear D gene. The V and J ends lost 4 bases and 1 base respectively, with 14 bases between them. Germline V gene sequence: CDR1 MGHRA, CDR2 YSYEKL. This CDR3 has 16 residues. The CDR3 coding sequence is TGCGCCAGCAGCCTGATTTTCAGAACGAGCAATCAGCCCCAGCATTTT. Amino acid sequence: CASSLIFRTSNQPQHF.